This T cell receptor (beta chain) is from a study of vaccination effects on CD4 cells after COVID-19. The overall study: A density of roughly 2 million PBMC per well was used; these cells were cultured with 10 IU/ml IL-2 and roughly 9.5 ug/ml peptides. Study-level findings and limits: After vaccination of healthy people, only 1 of 255 vaccine-induced clones cross-reacted with common cold coronaviruses. The study dataset contains few convalescent patients and includes no early post-infection timepoints.

Culture lasted 10 days before CD4+ T cell isolation. Vaccinated recipients, who were negative for nucleocapsid antibodies, had no history of SARS-CoV-2 infection. Clones were sequenced by immunoSEQ multiplex PCR, and TCRdb holds only the in-frame ones, with some missing. The sample has 45,000 to 75,000 clones, about 74% seen once; the top ten hold 2.5% to 3.5%. This clone was observed a single time. Antigen unknown. V lost 3 bases and J lost 5, with 7 bases in between. Germline V CDR1 and CDR2: LNHDA, SQIVND (reference sequence). The CDR3 has 12 amino acids. The source material was CD4+ T cells from PBMCs cultured without peptide, sampled before COVID-19 vaccination. This TCR derives from a human donor who received a COVID-19 vaccine. V and J are TRBV19 and TRBJ2-5; D remains unclear. DNA for the CDR3: TGTGCCAGTAGTATTAGTGGGGAGACCCAGTACTTC. It encodes CASSISGETQYF.